The clone carrying this TCR beta chain was seen a handful of times. Its antigen is as yet unknown. This sample is part of a study of human T cells and chemical hapten exposure. Study-wide background: Small differences in pooled library volume mainly drove the variation in TCR yields per sample. Findings of the study overall: TCRs above 1 in 1000 frequency stayed constant with DPC sensitization.

As the library was built, unique molecular identifiers were attached to individual cDNA molecules. Authors' methods: TCRs per sample had a median of 95,638 and ranged from about 23,224 to 690,600. TCRdb ran MiXCR on the RACE reads and lists one entry per CDR3 protein. The V and J calls, along with clone size, are taken from TCRdb and not from the paper's own processing. The sample shows roughly 120,000 distinct CDR3 sequences, approximately 10% of them seen only once. The CDR3 extends over 17 amino acids. V shed 2 bases, J shed 2 bases, and the junction held 12 bases outside the gene matches. The time point here: healthy volunteer bleed at 2 weeks. Unseparated into fractions, whole blood served as the source from which total RNA was extracted.

The sequencing input was whole blood. The TCR comes from a male donor in good health. Some clones in this sample may be carry-over from other donors' samples. The J gene is TRBJ2-7, the V gene TRBV12-3 or TRBV12-4, with 7 bases that match TRBD2. CDR3 nucleotide sequence: TGTGCCAGCAGTTTAACCCCCACGGCTAGCGGACCCTACGAGCAGTACTTC. This gives the protein CASSLTPTASGPYEQYF.